This entry lists 32 T cell receptor beta chains sequenced from one sample in a study of blood T cell repertoires in COVID-19. Sequencing used immunoSEQ multiplex PCR; TCRdb keeps in-frame clones, though not all of them. Altogether roughly 180,000 clones are present, more than 80% being singletons, with the ten largest covering 11%. The sequenced sample was peripheral blood. These receptors came from a woman between 40 and 50 years old with COVID-19, enrolled during active disease.

This clone came up a few times. The V call is TRBV6-5, the J call TRBJ1-2, with D hard to call. With 5 bases removed from V and 8 bases from J, the gap between germline ends came to 12 bases. Germline CDR1 reads MNHEY; CDR2 reads SVGAGI. This CDR3 region has 12 residues. Here the CDR3 reads CASSTALAGYTF. CDR3 DNA sequence: TGTGCCAGCAGTACCGCATTGGCAGGCTACACCTTC.

The table lists this clone with a few counts. The chain carries TRBV7-9 and TRBJ1-5; D ambiguous. Germline V gene data show CDR1 as SEHNR and CDR2 as FQNEAQ (reference sequence). Deletions cut 4 bases from V and 2 bases from J, with 9 bases between. The CDR3 consists of 14 residues. The CDR3 DNA reads as TGTGCCAGCAGCTGGGAGGGAGGCAATCAGCCCCAGCATTTT. Translated: CASSWEGGNQPQHF.

This clone was counted once. The chain has TRBV7-9 and TRBJ1-2; perhaps TRBD1 as D (6 bases). This CDR3 has 13 residues. Germline lookup yields CDR1 SEHNR and CDR2 FQNEAQ (reference sequence). Between the trimmed V and J ends, which lost 3 bases and 6 bases, there was a span of 11 bases. The chain's CDR3 is CASSLGALHGYTF. The CDR3 nucleotides are TGTGCCAGCAGCTTGGGGGCCCTCCATGGCTACACCTTC.

Here the CDR3 DNA reads TGTGCCAGCAGCTTAGCGCGTTTCGGCAGGGAAGAGACCCAGTACTTC. It encodes CASSLARFGREETQYF. The rearrangement links TRBV7-9 to TRBJ2-5; possible D gene TRBD1, 5 bases. V was shortened by 0 bases and J by 3 bases, with 14 bases between the two germline ends. The CDR3 consists of 16 residues. CDR1 is SEHNR, CDR2 FQNEAQ, per germline (reference sequence).

The genes are TRBV19 and TRBJ1-3; TRBD1 is a possible D gene (5 bases). The CDR3 has 13 residues. The ends were cut back, 10 bases at V and 3 bases at J, with 13 bases in the middle. Germline CDR1 and CDR2: LNHDA and SQIVND (reference sequence). The CDR3 reads CATRGRIGNTIYF. The CDR3 bases are TGTGCCACTAGGGGCAGGATTGGAAACACCATATATTTT.

This chain uses TRBV6-2 or TRBV6-3 with TRBJ2-2; 11 nucleotides agree with TRBD1. Trimming removed 2 bases from V and 4 bases from J; junction bases left unmatched: 3. The germline gives CDR1 MNHEY, CDR2 SVGEGT. The CDR3 covers 16 residues. CDR3 loop: CASSYGQGAVTGELFF. CDR3 bases: TGTGCCAGCAGTTACGGACAGGGGGCGGTCACCGGGGAGCTGTTTTTT.

The gene calls are TRBV2 and TRBJ2-1; 9 nucleotides agree with TRBD2. Per germline, CDR1 SNHLY and CDR2 FYNNEI. The trim removed 5 bases at V and 0 bases at J, leaving 8 bases unmatched. CDR3 length equals 17 residues. CDR3 amino acids: CASSQGLAFLSYNEQFF. The DNA for the CDR3 is TGTGCCAGCAGTCAGGGACTAGCCTTCCTCTCCTACAATGAGCAGTTCTTC.

On this clone: One end of the junction fails to match germline, which may point to a read error. The rearrangement joins TRBV29-1 to TRBJ2-1; maybe TRBD1 (6 bases). The germline gives CDR1 SQVTM, CDR2 ANQGSEA. The length of the CDR3 is 14 residues. The CDR3 sequence: CSAEVQGELVEQFF. CDR3 nucleotide sequence: TGCAGCGCTGAAGTACAGGGTGAGTTGGTTGAGCAGTTCTTC.

This clone has only one observation. The V and J genes are TRBV15 and TRBJ2-3, with 8 positions matching TRBD1. The CDR3 runs to 14 residues. The trim removed 5 bases at V and 2 bases at J, leaving 3 bases unmatched. The V gene's germline CDR1 is LNHNV and CDR2 YYDKDF (reference sequence). The CDR3 region has the DNA TGTGCCACCAGCCTGACAGGGGTCACAGATACGCAGTATTTT. Its protein is CATSLTGVTDTQYF. Combining the CDR3 with reference TRBV15 and TRBJ2-3 gives the whole variable domain DAMVIQNPRYQVTQFGKPVTLSCSQTLNHNVMYWYQQKSSQAPKLLFHYYDKDFNNEADTPDNFQSRRPNTSFCFLDIRSPGLGDTAMYLCATSLTGVTDTQYFGPGTRLTVL.

This clone was seen only once. V and J are TRBV7-6 and TRBJ2-1, with unresolved D. The CDR3 spans 15 residues. Trimming removed 5 bases from V and 7 bases from J, with 18 bases in between. Germline V gives CDR1 SGHVS, CDR2 FNYEAQ. CDR3 DNA: TGTGCCAGCAGCCCCCGGAAGGTAGCCGCGAATGAGCAGTTCTTC. Translation gives CASSPRKVAANEQFF.

The rearrangement joins TRBV11-3 to TRBJ2-3, with D hard to call. The CDR3 contains 15 residues. CDR1 is SGHNT, CDR2 YENEEA, per germline. V was trimmed by 5 bases and J by 6 bases, leaving 18 bases between them. The CDR3 sequence: CASSPRGSIGDTQYF. In DNA, the CDR3 is TGTGCCAGCAGCCCCCGTGGCTCAATCGGGGATACGCAGTATTTT.

CDR3 sequence: CASSFAGMNTEAFF. The CDR3 DNA follows: TGTGCCAGCAGCTTCGCAGGGATGAACACTGAAGCTTTCTTT. The chain has TRBV7-9 and TRBJ1-1, with a tentative D call TRBD1 (5 bases). Germline CDR1 is SEHNR and CDR2 is FQNEAQ (reference sequence). V was clipped by 3 bases and J by 0 bases, with 8 bases between them. The CDR3 contains 14 residues.

The genes are TRBV25-1 and TRBJ2-3; possibly TRBD1 for D (7 bases). CDR3 length: 11 amino acids. Trimming stripped 10 bases from V and 8 bases from J, with 13 bases between. Germline CDR1 reads MGHDK; CDR2 reads SYGVNS. The CDR3 DNA follows: TGTGCCACCCAGGGGGGCGGTACGCAGTATTTT. It specifies CATQGGGTQYF.

The genes are TRBV20-1 and TRBJ1-2; D might be TRBD1 (6 bases). Trimming took 4 bases from V and 5 from J, leaving 8 bases between them. The CDR3 sequence is 11 residues long. CDR1 is DFQATT, CDR2 SNEGSKA, per germline (reference sequence). The CDR3 DNA reads as TGCAGTGCTATTAGGGGGTATGGCTACACCTTC. It is translated as CSAIRGYGYTF.

This clone turned up a few times. The chain uses TRBV7-8 and TRBJ2-1, with D possibly TRBD2 on 6 matching bases. Per the germline V gene, CDR1 is SGHVS and CDR2 is FQNEAQ. V gave up 5 bases and J gave up 5 bases, with 16 bases separating them. The CDR3 runs 15 residues. The CDR3 is CASSPSGGVNNEQFF. The CDR3 bases are TGTGCCAGCAGCCCGTCGGGCGGGGTCAACAATGAGCAGTTCTTC.

The chain combines TRBV9 with TRBJ1-6; 8 bases agree with TRBD1. V lost 3 bases, J lost 4 bases, and 6 bases stayed unmatched. Germline V gives CDR1 SGDLS, CDR2 YYNGEE. This CDR3 is built from 16 residues. The CDR3 protein is CASSAGDRPYNSPLHF. In DNA form, the CDR3 reads TGTGCCAGCAGCGCGGGGGACAGGCCGTATAATTCACCCCTCCACTTT.

This clone was counted once. The chain uses TRBV28 and TRBJ1-5; D unclear. CDR3 length equals 14 residues. The V gene lost 4 bases and the J gene lost 0 bases, with 7 bases spanning the gap. CDR1 MDHEN and CDR2 SYDVKM come from the germline V gene. CDR3 in DNA: TGTGCCAGCAGTTCGGGATATAGCAATCAGCCCCAGCATTTT. This sequence encodes CASSSGYSNQPQHF.

In regard to this clone: The same CDR3 also results from other DNA sequences found in this sample. This chain connects TRBV18 to TRBJ2-3; 10 bases align to TRBD2. The CDR3 covers 16 residues. V shed 4 bases and J 0 bases; nucleotides not matched to a gene: 4. CDR1 and CDR2 (germline): KGHSH, LQKENI. DNA of the CDR3: TGTGCCAGCTCACGAGAGACTAGCGGGAGCACAGATACGCAGTATTTT. It codes for CASSRETSGSTDTQYF.

This clone was observed once. This sequence joins TRBV6-6 and TRBJ1-3; D might be TRBD1 (6 bases). The V end lost 5 bases, the J end lost 0 bases, and 17 bases lay between the germline ends. This CDR3 spans 17 amino acids. CDR1 and CDR2 (germline): MNHNY, SVGAGI (reference sequence). CDR3 protein: CASSRTLTGYSGNTIYF. The CDR3 coding sequence is TGTGCCAGCAGTCGGACGCTGACAGGATACTCTGGAAACACCATATATTTT.

The chain recombines TRBV30 with TRBJ1-4; TRBD1 matches at 8 bases. CDR3 size: 11 residues. Per germline, CDR1 GTSNPN and CDR2 SVGIG (reference sequence). With 5 bases clipped from V and 7 bases from J, the junction kept 0 bases outside the gene matches. DNA for the CDR3: TGTGCCTGGGGACAGGGTGAAAAACTGTTTTTT. Translation: CAWGQGEKLFF.

This clone showed up just a few times. The CDR3, as DNA: TGTGCCTGGAGTCACCTCGGGGGCACTGAAGCTTTCTTT. As protein: CAWSHLGGTEAFF. The chain uses TRBV30 and TRBJ1-1; a possible D gene is TRBD1 (5 bases). The CDR3 sequence is 13 residues long. Germline V CDR1 and CDR2: GTSNPN, SVGIG (reference sequence). V was pared by 2 bases and J by 4 bases, with 11 bases between.

J is TRBJ2-1 and V is TRBV12-5; weak D call: TRBD1 (6 bases). Trimming left V 5 bases short and J 0 bases short, with 14 bases between. This CDR3 comprises 16 residues. CDR1 and CDR2 (germline): LGHNT, FRNRAP. CDR3 coding DNA: TGTGCTAGTGGTCCCGCCACAGGGAGCTCCTACAATGAGCAGTTCTTC. Residues: CASGPATGSSYNEQFF. Together with reference TRBV12-5 and TRBJ2-1, the CDR3 gives the full variable domain: DARVTQTPRHKVTEMGQEVTMRCQPILGHNTVFWYRQTMMQGLELLAYFRNRAPLDDSGMPKDRFSAEMPDATLATLKIQPSEPRDSAVYFCASGPATGSSYNEQFFGPGTRLTVL.

The chain links TRBV19 to TRBJ2-1, with D possibly being TRBD1 (6 bases). Per germline, CDR1 LNHDA and CDR2 SQIVND (reference sequence). V was cut by 5 bases and J by 4 bases, with 15 bases left in between. The CDR3 has 15 amino acids. This CDR3 reads CASSVDRRDYNEQFF. CDR3 DNA: TGTGCCAGTAGTGTCGACAGGCGAGATTACAATGAGCAGTTCTTC.

V gene TRBV6-1 combines with J gene TRBJ1-6, with 7 bases lining up with TRBD1. From germline, CDR1 is MNHNS and CDR2 SASEGT. With 0 bases clipped from V and 4 bases from J, the junction kept 6 bases outside the gene matches. There are 17 residues in the CDR3. CDR3 region: CASSEASWGQYNSPLHF. CDR3 DNA sequence: TGTGCCAGCAGTGAAGCGAGCTGGGGACAGTATAATTCACCCCTCCACTTT.

This clone has just a few counts. V usage is TRBV7-9 and J usage is TRBJ1-3; D is unresolved. The CDR3 has 17 amino acids. The germline gives CDR1 SEHNR, CDR2 FQNEAQ (reference sequence). Deletions cut 1 base from V and 0 bases from J, with 13 bases between. CDR3 bases: TGTGCCAGCAGCTTAGGCGGGAGGGCTAGCTCTGGAAACACCATATATTTT. As protein: CASSLGGRASSGNTIYF.

The V gene is TRBV6-5, the J gene TRBJ2-1; D is unclear. Germline V gene lookup returns CDR1 MNHEY and CDR2 SVGAGI. V shed 5 bases and J shed 6 bases, with 8 bases lying between them. This CDR3 region has 12 residues. The CDR3 DNA reads TGTGCCAGCAGTACCTATAGCAATGAGCAGTTCTTC. It translates to CASSTYSNEQFF.

The chain has TRBV5-4 and TRBJ2-5; possible D gene TRBD1, 5 bases. The V gene's germline CDR1 is SGHNT and CDR2 YYREEE (reference sequence). Trimming pared 4 bases from V and 5 bases from J, leaving 9 bases between. This CDR3 region has 12 residues. The CDR3 DNA reads as TGTGCCAGCAGCAGGGGCTGGGAGACCCAGTACTTC. Protein product: CASSRGWETQYF.

The chain uses TRBV30 and TRBJ1-2; 7 bases align to TRBD1. Per germline, CDR1 GTSNPN and CDR2 SVGIG (reference sequence). The CDR3 sequence is 13 residues long. V lost 4 bases and J lost 6; bases outside the gene matches: 8. The CDR3: CAWNVGDSDGYTF. In nucleotides, the CDR3 is TGTGCCTGGAATGTGGGGGACAGCGATGGCTACACCTTC. Filled out from reference TRBV30 and TRBJ1-2, the complete variable domain reads SQTIHQWPATLVQPVGSPLSLECTVEGTSNPNLYWYRQAAGRGLQLLFYSVGIGQISSEVPQNLSASRPQDRQFILSSKKLLLSDSGFYLCAWNVGDSDGYTFGSGTRLTVV.

This chain joins TRBV18 and TRBJ1-1; a weak D match, TRBD1 (6 bases). Trimming left V 3 bases short and J 5 bases short, with 16 bases between. CDR3 length: 15 residues. The germline CDR1 and CDR2 sequences are KGHSH and LQKENI. The CDR3 nucleotides are TGTGCCAGCTCACCCCCCGGGACATCGGGTACTGAAGCTTTCTTT. Protein: CASSPPGTSGTEAFF.

The genes are TRBV28 and TRBJ2-3, with no clear D. The V gene's germline CDR1 is MDHEN and CDR2 SYDVKM. The length of the CDR3 is 12 residues. Trimming took off 5 bases at V and 7 bases at J, with 10 bases between the two ends. The CDR3 DNA reads TGTGCCAGCAGTCCCCCTATAAATACGCAGTATTTT. This sequence encodes CASSPPINTQYF. The whole variable domain, filled in from reference TRBV28 and TRBJ2-3, reads DVKVTQSSRYLVKRTGEKVFLECVQDMDHENMFWYRQDPGLGLRLIYFSYDVKMKEKGDIPEGYSVSREKKERFSLILESASTNQTSMYLCASSPPINTQYFGPGTRLTVL.

The J gene is TRBJ2-5, the V gene TRBV10-3; the D gene is possibly TRBD2 (5 bases). This CDR3 has 12 residues. CDR1 is ENHRY, CDR2 SYGVKD, per germline. V was trimmed by 7 bases and J by 2 bases, leaving 8 bases between them. The CDR3 is CAIKSGQETQYF. CDR3 in DNA: TGTGCCATCAAAAGCGGTCAAGAGACCCAGTACTTC.

The V call is TRBV7-9, the J call TRBJ2-7, with a tentative D call TRBD1 (5 bases). Germline V gives CDR1 SEHNR, CDR2 FQNEAQ (reference sequence). V was pared by 6 bases and J by 2 bases, with 14 bases between. CDR3 length equals 14 residues. The CDR3 bases are TGTGCCAGCAGTGGGGCGCAAAACCCCTACGAGCAGTACGTC. Translated: CASSGAQNPYEQYV.